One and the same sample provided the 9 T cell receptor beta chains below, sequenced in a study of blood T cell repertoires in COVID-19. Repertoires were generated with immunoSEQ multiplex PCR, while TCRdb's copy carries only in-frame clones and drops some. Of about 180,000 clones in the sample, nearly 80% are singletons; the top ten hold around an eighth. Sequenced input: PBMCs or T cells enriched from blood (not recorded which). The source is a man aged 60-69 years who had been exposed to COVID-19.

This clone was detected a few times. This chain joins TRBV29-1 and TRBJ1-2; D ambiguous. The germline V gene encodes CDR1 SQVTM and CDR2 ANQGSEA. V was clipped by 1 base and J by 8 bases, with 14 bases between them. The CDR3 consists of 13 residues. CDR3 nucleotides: TGCAGCGTTGAAGGGGTCGTAACGGGGGGCTACACCTTC. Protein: CSVEGVVTGGYTF.

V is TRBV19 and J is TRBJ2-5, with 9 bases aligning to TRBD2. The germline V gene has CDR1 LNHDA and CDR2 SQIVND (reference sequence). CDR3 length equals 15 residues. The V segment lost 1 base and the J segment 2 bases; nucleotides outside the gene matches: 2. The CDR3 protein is CASSIGLAGQETQYF. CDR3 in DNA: TGTGCCAGTAGTATAGGCCTAGCGGGACAAGAGACCCAGTACTTC. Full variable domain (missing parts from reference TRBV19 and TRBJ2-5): DGGITQSPKYLFRKEGQNVTLSCEQNLNHDAMYWYRQDPGQGLRLIYYSQIVNDFQKGDIAEGYSVSREKKESFPLTVTSAQKNPTAFYLCASSIGLAGQETQYFGPGTRLLVL.

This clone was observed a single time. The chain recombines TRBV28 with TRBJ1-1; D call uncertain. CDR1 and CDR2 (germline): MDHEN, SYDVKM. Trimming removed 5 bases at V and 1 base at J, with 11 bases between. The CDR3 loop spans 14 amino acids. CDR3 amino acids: CASSLHPRNTEAFF. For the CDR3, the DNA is TGTGCCAGCAGTCTACACCCTAGGAACACTGAAGCTTTCTTT.

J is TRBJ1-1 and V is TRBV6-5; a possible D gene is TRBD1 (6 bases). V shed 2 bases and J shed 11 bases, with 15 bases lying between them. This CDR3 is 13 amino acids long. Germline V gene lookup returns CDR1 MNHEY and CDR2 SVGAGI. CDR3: CASSYRGTGRAFF. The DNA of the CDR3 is TGTGCCAGCAGTTACAGGGGGACGGGTCGCGCTTTCTTT.

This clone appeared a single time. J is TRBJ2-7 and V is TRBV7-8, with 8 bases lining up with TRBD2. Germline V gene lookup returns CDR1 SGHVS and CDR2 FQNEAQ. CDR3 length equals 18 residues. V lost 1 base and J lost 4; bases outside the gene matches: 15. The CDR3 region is CASSLGVIAGSEVYEQYF. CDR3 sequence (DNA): TGTGCCAGCAGCTTAGGGGTTATAGCGGGATCGGAGGTGTACGAGCAGTACTTC.

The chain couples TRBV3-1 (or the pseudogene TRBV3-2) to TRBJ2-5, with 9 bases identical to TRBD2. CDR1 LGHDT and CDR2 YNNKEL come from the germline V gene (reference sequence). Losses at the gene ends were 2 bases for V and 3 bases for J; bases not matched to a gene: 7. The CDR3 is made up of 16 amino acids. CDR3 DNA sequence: TGTGCCAGCAGCCAAAAAAGTGTAGCGGGAGAAGAGACCCAGTACTTC. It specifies CASSQKSVAGEETQYF.

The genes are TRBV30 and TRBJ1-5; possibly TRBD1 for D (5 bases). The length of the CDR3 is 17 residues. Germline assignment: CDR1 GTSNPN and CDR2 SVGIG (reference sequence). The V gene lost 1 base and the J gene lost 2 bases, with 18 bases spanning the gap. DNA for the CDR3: TGTGCCTGGAGTGACAGACTAGGCGGACACCGCAATCAGCCCCAGCATTTT. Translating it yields CAWSDRLGGHRNQPQHF.

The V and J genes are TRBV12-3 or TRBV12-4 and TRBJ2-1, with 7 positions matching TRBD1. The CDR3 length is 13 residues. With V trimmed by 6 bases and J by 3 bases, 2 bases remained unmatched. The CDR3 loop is CASRGQDYNEQFF. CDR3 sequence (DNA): TGTGCCAGCAGAGGACAGGACTACAATGAGCAGTTCTTC.

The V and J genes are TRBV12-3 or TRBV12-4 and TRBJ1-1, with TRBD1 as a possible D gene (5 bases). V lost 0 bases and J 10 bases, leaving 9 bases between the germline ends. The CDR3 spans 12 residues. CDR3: CASSLAYGGAFF. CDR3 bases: TGTGCCAGCAGTTTAGCTTACGGGGGAGCTTTCTTT.